The rows below give T cell receptor beta chains drawn from one sample of a study of Ad26.COV2.S vaccination and SARS-CoV-2 variants. Repertoires were generated with immunoSEQ multiplex PCR, while TCRdb's copy carries only in-frame clones and drops some. Altogether 200,000 to 300,000 clones are present, roughly 89% being singletons, with the ten largest covering roughly 3%. The specimen was peripheral blood, collected in a trial of Ad26.COV2.S vaccine versus placebo. The receptors here all came from a person aged 18-60 years who received the Ad26.COV2.S COVID-19 vaccine or a placebo. CDR3s include the opening cysteine and the closing phenylalanine or tryptophan. The D gene is left open where the match is weak.

d_gene	v_gene	j_gene	CDR3nt	CDR3aa
NA	TRBV6-5	TRBJ1-6	TGTGCCAGCAGGGGGGATACAGGGTACAATTCACCCCTCCACTTT	CASRGDTGYNSPLHF
NA	TRBV3-1/TRBV3-2	TRBJ1-3	TGTGCCAGCAGCCGACAGAGTACCTCTAGAAACACCATATATTTT	CASSRQSTSRNTIYF
NA	TRBV6-1	TRBJ2-6	TGTGCCAGCAGTGCACGAAGAGGCGGGGGCGCTGGGGCCAACGTCCTGACTTTC	CASSARRGGGAGANVLTF
NA	TRBV4-1	TRBJ1-1	TGCGCCAGCAGCCTTGGGACTAACACTGAAGCTTTCTTT	CASSLGTNTEAFF
NA	TRBV28	TRBJ2-5	TGTGCCAGCAGAGTGTACGACCGCGAGACCCAGTACTTC	CASRVYDRETQYF
NA	TRBV7-7	TRBJ2-3	TGTGCCAGCAGCCCTCACGGGCTTAGCACAGATACGCAGTATTTT	CASSPHGLSTDTQYF
TRBD1	TRBV12-3/TRBV12-4	TRBJ1-2	TGTGCCAGCAGTCTAAGACAGGGCGAAGGCTACACCTTC	CASSLRQGEGYTF
NA	TRBV7-9	TRBJ2-1	TGTGCCAGCTCCACGAGGGGGTACAATGAGCAGTTCTTC	CASSTRGYNEQFF
NA	TRBV6-2/TRBV6-3	TRBJ2-2	TGTGCCAGCAGCTTTTCGGGGGCCGGGGAGCTGTTTTTT	CASSFSGAGELFF
NA	TRBV30	TRBJ2-1	TGTGCCTGGAGTGTAGGGCCCAGCAGGGGTGAGCAGTTCTTC	CAWSVGPSRGEQFF